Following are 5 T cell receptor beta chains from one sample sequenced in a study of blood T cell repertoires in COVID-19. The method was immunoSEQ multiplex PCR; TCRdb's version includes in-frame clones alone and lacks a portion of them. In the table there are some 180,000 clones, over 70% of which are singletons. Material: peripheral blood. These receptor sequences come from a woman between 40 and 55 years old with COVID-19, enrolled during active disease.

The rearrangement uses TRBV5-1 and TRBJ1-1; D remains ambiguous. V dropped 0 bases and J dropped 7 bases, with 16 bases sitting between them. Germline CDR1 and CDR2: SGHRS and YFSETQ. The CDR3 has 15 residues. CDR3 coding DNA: TGCGCCAGCAGCTTGGAGCCCACGGGATCGGGTGAAGCTTTCTTT. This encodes CASSLEPTGSGEAFF.

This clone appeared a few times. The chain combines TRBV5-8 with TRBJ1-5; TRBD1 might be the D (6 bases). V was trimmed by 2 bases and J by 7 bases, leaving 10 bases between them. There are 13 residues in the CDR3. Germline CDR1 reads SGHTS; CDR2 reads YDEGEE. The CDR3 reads CASSFGTGQPQHF. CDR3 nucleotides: TGTGCCAGCAGCTTCGGAACAGGGCAGCCCCAGCATTTT. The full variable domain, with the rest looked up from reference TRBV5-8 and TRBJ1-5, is EAGVTQSPTHLIKTRGQQATLRCSPISGHTSVYWYQQALGLGLQFLLWYDEGEERNRGNFPPRFSGRQFPNYSSELNVNALELEDSALYLCASSFGTGQPQHFGDGTRLSIL.

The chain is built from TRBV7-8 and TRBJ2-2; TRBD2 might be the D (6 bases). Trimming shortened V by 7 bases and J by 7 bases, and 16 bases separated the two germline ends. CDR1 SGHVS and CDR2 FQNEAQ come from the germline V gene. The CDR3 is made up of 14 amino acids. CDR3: CASTAAGSVGELFF. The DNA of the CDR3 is TGTGCCAGCACCGCGGCGGGGTCAGTCGGGGAGCTGTTTTTT.

The CDR3 region has the DNA TGTGCCAGCAGCCAAGATCTGGTACTGGAAGCTTTCTTT. This gives the protein CASSQDLVLEAFF. The chain is built from TRBV4-2 and TRBJ1-1; D is unresolved. Germline values: CDR1 LGHNA, CDR2 YNFKEQ. V lost 0 bases to trimming and J lost 8 bases, with 10 bases between them. The CDR3 is 13 amino acids.

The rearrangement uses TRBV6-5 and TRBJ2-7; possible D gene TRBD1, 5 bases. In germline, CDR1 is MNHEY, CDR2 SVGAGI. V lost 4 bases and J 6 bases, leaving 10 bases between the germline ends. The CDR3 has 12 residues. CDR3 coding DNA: TGTGCCAGCAGTTTTACAGGCGGCGAGCAGTACTTC. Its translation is CASSFTGGEQYF.